Listed below are T cell receptor beta chains from one sample, sequenced in a study of shared clonotypes between healthy human individuals. Some clones are missing from TCRdb's copy, which holds only in-frame ones; the method was immunoSEQ multiplex PCR. The sample records about 2.1 million clones, about 93% being singletons. The sequenced sample consisted of naive CD8+ T cells from PBMCs. Source of these receptors: a man between 18 and 35 years old in good health. Some clones in this sample may be carry-over from other donors' samples. The CDR3 runs from the conserved cysteine through the conserved F or W. The order of the fields is CDR3 DNA, CDR3 protein, D gene, clone size, V gene, J gene. A D gene is named only where the DNA matches it firmly. Clone size appears in some rows only: once, few, many, or a class for an expanded clone.

TGCGCCAGCAGCTTGTACTCTCTCTACGAGCAGTACTTC	CASSLYSLYEQYF	.	.	TRBV5-1	TRBJ2-7
TGTGCCACCAGCAGAGAGGAGCTAGCGAGGGGCAATGAGCAGTTCTTC	CATSREELARGNEQFF	.	.	TRBV15	TRBJ2-1
TGTGCCAGCAGTTTTTTCGTCGCGACGGTCTACAATGAGCAGTTCTTC	CASSFFVATVYNEQFF	.	.	TRBV28	TRBJ2-1
TGTGCCAGCAGTATCACCCCGACAGGGGGCCGCGAGCAGTACTTC	CASSITPTGGREQYF	TRBD1	.	TRBV27	TRBJ2-7
TGTGCCAGCATACAAGGGGAGAGGTATAACACCGGGGAGCTGTTTTTT	CASIQGERYNTGELFF	.	few	TRBV19	TRBJ2-2
TGTGCCAGCAGTCCAGTGCGAGGTCGGGACATCCTTGCTAACTATGGCTACACCTTC	CASSPVRGRDILANYGYTF	.	.	TRBV27	TRBJ1-2
TGTGCCAGCTCGCCGGGGGGGATCTACGAGCAGTACTTC	CASSPGGIYEQYF	TRBD2	once	TRBV18	TRBJ2-7
TGTGCCAGCAGCGTAGGGCGGAGGACAGGGGGATGGGATGAGCAGTTCTTC	CASSVGRRTGGWDEQFF	TRBD1	.	TRBV9	TRBJ2-1
TGCGCCAGCAGCCGGAGTGGTGGGGGGAAGGAAAAACTGTTTTTT	CASSRSGGGKEKLFF	.	.	TRBV4-3	TRBJ1-4
TGCGCCAGCAGCGGGGTCCGGCGGGAGCGCACAGATACGCAGTATTTT	CASSGVRRERTDTQYF	TRBD2	.	TRBV4-1	TRBJ2-3
TGCGCCAGCAGTCAATCCGGACGGGGGGAGTTCTTCTCCTACGAGCAGTACTTC	CASSQSGRGEFFSYEQYF	TRBD2	.	TRBV23-1	TRBJ2-7
TGCGCCAGCAGCCAAGGTGGGCGGATAGACCAAGAGACCCAGTACTTC	CASSQGGRIDQETQYF	.	.	TRBV4-1	TRBJ2-5
TGTGCCAGCAGTGCCGGGACAGGGGAGACCCAGTACTTC	CASSAGTGETQYF	TRBD1	.	TRBV6-5	TRBJ2-5
TGTGCCAGTAGGGGACAGGGGGAGTACGAGCAGTACTTC	CASRGQGEYEQYF	TRBD1	once	TRBV19	TRBJ2-7
TGTGCCAGCAGCACCTCACTAGGGTTCGAGCAGTACTTC	CASSTSLGFEQYF	.	.	TRBV7-9	TRBJ2-7
TGTGCCAGCCGGTTAGGACTTCCCGTCGAGACCCAGTACTTC	CASRLGLPVETQYF	.	.	TRBV7-2	TRBJ2-5
TGTGCCAGCAGCGCGGCGGACAGGCCAAGGGAGGAGCTGTTTTTT	CASSAADRPREELFF	TRBD1	.	TRBV9	TRBJ2-2
TGTGCCAGCAGCTTCTTAGGACTAGATTACAATGAGCAGTTCTTC	CASSFLGLDYNEQFF	TRBD2	.	TRBV7-2	TRBJ2-1
TGTGCCAGCCTAGGCAGATACAATGAGCAGTTCTTC	CASLGRYNEQFF	.	.	TRBV27	TRBJ2-1
TGCGCCAGCAGCCAAGGCCACAGGGGCTACGAGCAGTACTTC	CASSQGHRGYEQYF	TRBD1	.	TRBV4-1	TRBJ2-7
TGTGCCATCAGGAATCCTACAGGGCCGCCAGAGGAGACCCAGTACTTC	CAIRNPTGPPEETQYF	.	.	TRBV10-3	TRBJ2-5
TGTGCCTGGAGTGTCAGCGGCGGCTACGAGCAGTACTTC	CAWSVSGGYEQYF	.	.	TRBV30	TRBJ2-7
TGTGCCAGCAGTCCCGACAGGGTGAACACTGAAGCTTTCTTT	CASSPDRVNTEAFF	TRBD1	.	TRBV6-5	TRBJ1-1
TGCGCCAGCAGCTTACAGGGGAACACTGAAGCTTTCTTT	CASSLQGNTEAFF	.	.	TRBV5-1	TRBJ1-1
TGTGCCAGCAGTTTATCGACTAGCGGGAGGGGGGGAGCAGAGACCCAGTACTTC	CASSLSTSGRGGAETQYF	TRBD2	once	TRBV27	TRBJ2-5
TGTGCCAGCAGTCCCCGGTCCGACAATGAGCAGTTCTTC	CASSPRSDNEQFF	.	.	TRBV27	TRBJ2-1
TGTGCCAGCAGTCGGCCAGGCTTTTGGGGGACCGGGGAGCTGTTTTTT	CASSRPGFWGTGELFF	.	once	TRBV28	TRBJ2-2
TGTGCCAGCAGTTTCACAGGGAGGTGGGCTTTCTTT	CASSFTGRWAFF	.	.	TRBV28	TRBJ1-1
TGTGCCAGCAGTTACGACGGTACTGAAGCTTTCTTT	CASSYDGTEAFF	.	once	TRBV6-5	TRBJ1-1
TGTGCCAGCAGTGCTCCTTGGGGGTTCTTC	CASSAPWGFF	.	.	TRBV6-1	TRBJ2-1
TGCAGCGTTGAAGATCTTTGGAGGGGTAACTATGGCTACACCTTC	CSVEDLWRGNYGYTF	.	.	TRBV29-1	TRBJ1-2
TGTGCCAGCAGCCATAAAAGAAACACCGACAGGGGGCGAGGTGGCTACACCTTC	CASSHKRNTDRGRGGYTF	.	.	TRBV21-1	TRBJ1-2
TGCGCCAGCAGCTGGGGGGACAACTACGAGCAGTACTTC	CASSWGDNYEQYF	.	few	TRBV5-1	TRBJ2-7
TGTGCCAGCAGCTCCAGGGGGCGAGGCACCGGGGAGCTGTTTTTT	CASSSRGRGTGELFF	TRBD1	.	TRBV11-2	TRBJ2-2
TGTGCCAGCAGCCAAGATAGACTTACGTGGGAGACCCAGTACTTC	CASSQDRLTWETQYF	.	.	TRBV4-2	TRBJ2-5
TGTGCCACCAGCCCAGGGGGGAGCTCCTACAATGAGCAGTTCTTC	CATSPGGSSYNEQFF	.	.	TRBV15	TRBJ2-1
TGTGCCAGCAGCCCCAGTGGACTCCACGAGCAGTACTTC	CASSPSGLHEQYF	.	.	TRBV11-2	TRBJ2-7
TGTGCCAGCAGCAAATTCGACAGCCGCCATTCCTACGAGCAGTACTTC	CASSKFDSRHSYEQYF	.	once	TRBV21-1	TRBJ2-7
TGTGCCAGCAGCAACCCAAGGGACAGAGAGTACAATGAGCAGTTCTTC	CASSNPRDREYNEQFF	TRBD1	.	TRBV7-8	TRBJ2-1
TGTGCCAGCAGTTACGGGACAGGGGGTTACGAGCAGTACTTC	CASSYGTGGYEQYF	TRBD1	.	TRBV6-5	TRBJ2-7
TGTGCCAGCAGCGAAGGACTAGCGGGATTCCCCTACAATGAGCAGTTCTTC	CASSEGLAGFPYNEQFF	TRBD2	.	TRBV9	TRBJ2-1
TGTGCCAGCAGCTTAGGGGGCGACAGCTCCTACGAGCAGTACTTC	CASSLGGDSSYEQYF	.	.	TRBV11-2	TRBJ2-7
TGTGCCAGCAGTGACCGCCAGCCGTTCCAAGAGACCCAGTACTTC	CASSDRQPFQETQYF	.	.	TRBV25-1	TRBJ2-5
TGCGCCAGCAGCCAGGGGACCGGGGCCCTGGTAGGAAACACCATATATTTT	CASSQGTGALVGNTIYF	.	.	TRBV4-3	TRBJ1-3
TGCGCCAGCAGCCACACCCCGGGAGGGTACGAGCAGTACTTC	CASSHTPGGYEQYF	TRBD2	.	TRBV4-3	TRBJ2-7
TGTGCCAGCAGCTTGGAAACAGGGGGCGGTGGCTACACCTTC	CASSLETGGGGYTF	TRBD1	.	TRBV6-4	TRBJ1-2
TGTGCCAGCAGCCTCCCGCCGTTCTACGAGCAGTACTTC	CASSLPPFYEQYF	.	.	TRBV7-2	TRBJ2-7
TGTGCCAGCCACCCCCCCGGACGGGATGGCCATGAGCAGTTCTTC	CASHPPGRDGHEQFF	.	.	TRBV28	TRBJ2-1
TGTGCCAGCAGCTTAGAATTGGGGTTTAGAGGCTACACCTTC	CASSLELGFRGYTF	.	.	TRBV13	TRBJ1-2
TGTGCCAGCAGTTATGGCTCTGGAAACACCATATATTTT	CASSYGSGNTIYF	.	.	TRBV27	TRBJ1-3
TGTGCCAGCAGCTTAGCAGAGGACACTGAAGCTTTCTTT	CASSLAEDTEAFF	.	.	TRBV7-6	TRBJ1-1
TGTGCCAGCTCACCACCAGCACTAGCGGGAACCTACAATGAGCAGTTCTTC	CASSPPALAGTYNEQFF	TRBD2	.	TRBV18	TRBJ2-1